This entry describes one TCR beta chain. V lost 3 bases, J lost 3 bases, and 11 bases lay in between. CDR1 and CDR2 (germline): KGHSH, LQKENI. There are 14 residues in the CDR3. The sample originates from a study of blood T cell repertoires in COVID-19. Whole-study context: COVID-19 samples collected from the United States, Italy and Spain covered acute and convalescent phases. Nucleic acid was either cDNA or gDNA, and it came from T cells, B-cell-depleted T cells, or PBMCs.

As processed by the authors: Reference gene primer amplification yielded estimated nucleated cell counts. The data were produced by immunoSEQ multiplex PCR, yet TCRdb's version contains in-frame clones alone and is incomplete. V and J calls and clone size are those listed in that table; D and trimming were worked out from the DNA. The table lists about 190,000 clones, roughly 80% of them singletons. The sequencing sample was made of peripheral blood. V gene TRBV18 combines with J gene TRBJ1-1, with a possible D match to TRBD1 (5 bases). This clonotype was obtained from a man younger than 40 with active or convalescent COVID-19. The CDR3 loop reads CASSPSAGDTEAFF. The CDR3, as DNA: TGTGCCAGCTCACCCTCCGCGGGGGACACTGAAGCTTTCTTT.